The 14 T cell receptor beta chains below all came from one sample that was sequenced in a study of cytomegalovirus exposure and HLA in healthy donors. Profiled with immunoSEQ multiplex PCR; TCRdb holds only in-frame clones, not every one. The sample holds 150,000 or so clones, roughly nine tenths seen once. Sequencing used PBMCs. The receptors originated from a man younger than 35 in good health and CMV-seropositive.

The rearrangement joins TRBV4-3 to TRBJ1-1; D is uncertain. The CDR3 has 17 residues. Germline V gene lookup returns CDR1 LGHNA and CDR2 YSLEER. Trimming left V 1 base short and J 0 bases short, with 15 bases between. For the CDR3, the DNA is TGCGCCAGCAGCCAAGTCCTTCGGAGAGGAATGAACACTGAAGCTTTCTTT. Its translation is CASSQVLRRGMNTEAFF.

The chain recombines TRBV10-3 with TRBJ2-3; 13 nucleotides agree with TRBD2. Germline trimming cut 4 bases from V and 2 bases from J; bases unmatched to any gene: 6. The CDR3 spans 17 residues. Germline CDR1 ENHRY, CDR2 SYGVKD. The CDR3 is CAISGGTSGENTDTQYF. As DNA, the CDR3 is TGTGCCATCAGTGGCGGGACTAGCGGGGAAAACACAGATACGCAGTATTTT.

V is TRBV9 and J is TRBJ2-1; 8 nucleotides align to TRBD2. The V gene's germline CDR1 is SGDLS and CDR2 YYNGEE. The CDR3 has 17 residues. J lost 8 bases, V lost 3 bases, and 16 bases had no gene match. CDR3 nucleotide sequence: TGTGCCAGCAGCGGACGTAGGGGCGGGGGGCCCCTCGATGAGCAGTTCTTC. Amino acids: CASSGRRGGGPLDEQFF.

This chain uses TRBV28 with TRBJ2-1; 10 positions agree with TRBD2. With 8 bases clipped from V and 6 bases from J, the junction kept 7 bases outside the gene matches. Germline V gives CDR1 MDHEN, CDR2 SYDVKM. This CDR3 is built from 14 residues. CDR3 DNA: TGTGCCAGCCAGCTAGCGGGAGCTACCAATGAGCAGTTCTTC. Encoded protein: CASQLAGATNEQFF.

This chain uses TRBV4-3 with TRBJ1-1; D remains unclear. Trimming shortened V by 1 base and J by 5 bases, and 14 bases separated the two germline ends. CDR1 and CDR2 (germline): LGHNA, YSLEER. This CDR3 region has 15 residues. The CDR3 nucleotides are TGCGCCAGCAGCCAAGTCTGGAGGACGAGGACTGAAGCTTTCTTT. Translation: CASSQVWRTRTEAFF.

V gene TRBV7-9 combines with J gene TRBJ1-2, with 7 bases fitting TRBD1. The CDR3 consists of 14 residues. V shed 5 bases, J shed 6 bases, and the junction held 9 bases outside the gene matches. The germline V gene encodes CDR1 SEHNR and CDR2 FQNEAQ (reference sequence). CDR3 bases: TGTGCCAGCAGCAACCGACAGGGCCAGAATGGCTACACCTTC. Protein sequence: CASSNRQGQNGYTF.

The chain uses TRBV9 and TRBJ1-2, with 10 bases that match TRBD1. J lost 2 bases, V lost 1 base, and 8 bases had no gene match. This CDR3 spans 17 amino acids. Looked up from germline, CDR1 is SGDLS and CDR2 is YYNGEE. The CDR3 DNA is TGTGCCAGCAGCGTATCACGCTCGGGACAGGGGAACTATGGCTACACCTTC. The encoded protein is CASSVSRSGQGNYGYTF. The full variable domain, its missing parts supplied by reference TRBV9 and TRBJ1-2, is DSGVTQTPKHLITATGQRVTLRCSPRSGDLSVYWYQQSLDQGLQFLIQYYNGEERAKGNILERFSAQQFPDLHSELNLSSLELGDSALYFCASSVSRSGQGNYGYTFGSGTRLTVV.

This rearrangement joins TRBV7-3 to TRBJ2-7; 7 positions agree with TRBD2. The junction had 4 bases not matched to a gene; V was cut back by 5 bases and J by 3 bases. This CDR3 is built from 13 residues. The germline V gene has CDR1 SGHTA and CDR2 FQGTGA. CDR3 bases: TGTGCCAGCAGCCCTGGGGGGGGCTACGAGCAGTACTTC. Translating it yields CASSPGGGYEQYF.

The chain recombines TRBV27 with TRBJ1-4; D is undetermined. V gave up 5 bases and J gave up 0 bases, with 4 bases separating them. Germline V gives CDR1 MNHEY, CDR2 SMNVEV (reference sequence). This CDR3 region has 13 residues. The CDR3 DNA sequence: TGTGCCAGCAGTCCTGCAACTAATGAAAAACTGTTTTTT. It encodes CASSPATNEKLFF. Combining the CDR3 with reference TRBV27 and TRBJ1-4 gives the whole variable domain EAQVTQNPRYLITVTGKKLTVTCSQNMNHEYMSWYRQDPGLGLRQIYYSMNVEVTDKGDVPEGYKVSRKEKRNFPLILESPSPNQTSLYFCASSPATNEKLFFGSGTQLSVL.

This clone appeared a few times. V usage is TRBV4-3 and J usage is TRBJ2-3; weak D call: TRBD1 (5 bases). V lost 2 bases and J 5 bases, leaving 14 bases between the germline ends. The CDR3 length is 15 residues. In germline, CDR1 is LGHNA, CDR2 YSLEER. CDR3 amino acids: CASSQQGQMGDTQYF. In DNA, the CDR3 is TGCGCCAGCAGCCAACAGGGCCAGATGGGAGATACGCAGTATTTT.

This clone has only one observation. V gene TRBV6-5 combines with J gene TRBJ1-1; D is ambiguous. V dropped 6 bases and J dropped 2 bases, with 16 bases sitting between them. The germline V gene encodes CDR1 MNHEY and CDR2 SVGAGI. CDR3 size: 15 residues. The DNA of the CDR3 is TGTGCCAGCAGCCGAAACCGGGATATTAACACTGAAGCTTTCTTT. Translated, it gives CASSRNRDINTEAFF.

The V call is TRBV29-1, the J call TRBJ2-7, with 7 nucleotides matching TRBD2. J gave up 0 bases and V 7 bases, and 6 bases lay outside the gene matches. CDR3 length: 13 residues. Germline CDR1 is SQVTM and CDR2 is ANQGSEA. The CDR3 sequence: CSASGGSSYEQYF. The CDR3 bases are TGCAGCGCCTCCGGGGGGAGCTCCTACGAGCAGTACTTC.

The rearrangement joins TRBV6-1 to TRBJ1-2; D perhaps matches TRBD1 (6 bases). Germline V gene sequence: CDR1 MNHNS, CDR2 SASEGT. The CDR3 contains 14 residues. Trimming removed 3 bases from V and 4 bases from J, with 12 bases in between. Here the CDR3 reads CASSDTTGSYGYTF. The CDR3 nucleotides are TGTGCCAGCAGTGATACCACAGGGAGCTATGGCTACACCTTC.

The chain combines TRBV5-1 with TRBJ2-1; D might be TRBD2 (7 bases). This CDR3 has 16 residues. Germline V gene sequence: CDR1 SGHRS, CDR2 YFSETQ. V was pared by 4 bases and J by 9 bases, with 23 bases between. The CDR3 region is CASSPGTNRRGGEQFF. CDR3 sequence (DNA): TGCGCCAGCAGCCCGGGGACTAATCGGAGAGGGGGTGAGCAGTTCTTC. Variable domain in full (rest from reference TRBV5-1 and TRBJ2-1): KAGVTQTPRYLIKTRGQQVTLSCSPISGHRSVSWYQQTPGQGLQFLFEYFSETQRNKGNFPGRFSGRQFSNSRSEMNVSTLELGDSALYLCASSPGTNRRGGEQFFGPGTRLTVL.